The entry below gives a single TCR beta chain sequence along with its context. The data originate from a study of blood T cell repertoires in COVID-19. Study information: Some COVID-19 samples were acute and others convalescent; all came from the United States, Italy and Spain. The analysed material was cDNA or gDNA that came from T cells, B-cell-depleted T cells, or PBMCs.

Germline assignment: CDR1 MNHEY and CDR2 SVGAGI. The V gene end was trimmed by 10 bases and the J gene end by 3 bases; junction bases not matched to a gene: 8. The CDR3 loop spans 14 amino acids. In the original analysis: Estimation of nucleated cell counts relied on the amplification of reference gene primers. TCRdb keeps only in-frame clones here, not all; method: immunoSEQ multiplex PCR. V and J calls and clone size follow that table, whereas D and trimming were derived from the DNA. The sample yields around 180,000 clones, 82% seen once. The chain employs TRBV6-5 and TRBJ1-4; 7 nucleotides line up with TRBD1. Sequencing was performed on peripheral blood. The sequence derives from a young woman with acute or convalescent COVID-19. The CDR3 sequence: CAISRQGSNEKLFF. Here the CDR3 DNA reads TGTGCCATTTCTAGACAGGGCTCTAATGAAAAACTGTTTTTT.